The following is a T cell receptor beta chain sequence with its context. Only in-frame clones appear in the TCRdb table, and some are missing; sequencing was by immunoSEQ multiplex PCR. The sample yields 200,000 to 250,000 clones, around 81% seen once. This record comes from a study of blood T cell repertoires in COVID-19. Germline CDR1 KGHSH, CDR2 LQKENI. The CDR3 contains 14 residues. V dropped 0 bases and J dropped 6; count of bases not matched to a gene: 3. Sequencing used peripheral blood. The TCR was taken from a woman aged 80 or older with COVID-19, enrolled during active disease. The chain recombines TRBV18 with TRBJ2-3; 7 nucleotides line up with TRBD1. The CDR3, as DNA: TGTGCCAGCTCACCACCGGGACAGCGGGATACGCAGTATTTT. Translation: CASSPPGQRDTQYF. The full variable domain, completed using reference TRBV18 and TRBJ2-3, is NAGVMQNPRHLVRRRGQEARLRCSPMKGHSHVYWYRQLPEEGLKFMVYLQKENIIDESGMPKERFSAEFPKEGPSILRIQQVVRGDSAAYFCASSPPGQRDTQYFGPGTRLTVL.